Listed below are T cell receptor beta chains from one sample, sequenced in a study of T cell changes during pregnancy in multiple sclerosis. Libraries were prepared by immunoSEQ multiplex PCR; TCRdb keeps only in-frame clonotypes and omits some of them. The top ten hold about 3% of the sample, which has fewer than 130,000 clones, 80% to 95% seen once. Here the sequenced sample was peripheral blood, taken after pregnancy. These receptors all stem from a female donor with multiple sclerosis, enrolled in a pregnancy study. CDR3s include the opening cysteine and the closing phenylalanine or tryptophan. A D gene is named only where the DNA matches it firmly. A clone size is listed for some rows: how often the clone was seen (once, few, many), or a class if it is expanded.

>TRBD1|NA|TRBV7-6|TRBJ1-2
CASSLGTGISNYGYTF
TGTGCCAGCAGTTTAGGGACAGGTATCTCTAACTATGGCTACACCTTC
>NA|NA|TRBV28|TRBJ1-6
CASSVRASNSPLHF
TGTGCCAGCAGTGTCAGGGCGAGTAATTCACCCCTCCACTTT
>TRBD2|NA|TRBV9|TRBJ2-7
CASSVGPGGGRDEQYF
TGTGCCAGCAGCGTAGGGCCCGGGGGGGGGCGGGACGAGCAGTACTTC
>NA|NA|TRBV28|TRBJ1-5
CASSTSGVPQHF
TGTGCCAGCAGTACTTCAGGGGTACCCCAGCATTTT
>TRBD1|NA|TRBV5-6|TRBJ1-2
CASSLGLGTEPYGYTF
TGTGCCAGCAGCTTGGGTTTGGGGACAGAACCCTATGGCTACACCTTC
>NA|NA|TRBV7-3|TRBJ2-1
CASSLMAGAPMEQFF
TGTGCCAGCAGCTTAATGGCGGGGGCTCCCATGGAGCAGTTCTTC
>NA|NA|TRBV2|TRBJ1-1
CASRTSEAFF
TGTGCCAGCAGAACAAGTGAAGCTTTCTTT
>TRBD1|NA|TRBV7-2|TRBJ1-1
CASSLGQGIMNTEAFF
TGTGCCAGCAGCCTGGGACAGGGTATAATGAACACTGAAGCTTTCTTT
>TRBD1|few|TRBV2|TRBJ1-6
CASSEDRTGSNSPLHF
TGTGCCAGCAGCGAAGATAGGACAGGTAGTAATTCACCCCTCCACTTT
>NA|NA|TRBV7-9|TRBJ1-2
CASSLDPGSGYTF
TGTGCCAGCAGCTTAGACCCGGGGAGCGGCTACACCTTC
>TRBD1|NA|TRBV4-1|TRBJ1-2
CASSQAGQGHGYTF
TGCGCCAGCAGCCAAGCGGGACAGGGGCATGGCTACACCTTC
>NA|NA|TRBV30|TRBJ1-5
CAWSLTRNSNQPQHF
TGTGCCTGGAGTCTTACCAGAAATAGCAATCAGCCCCAGCATTTT
>NA|NA|TRBV19|TRBJ1-1
CASSNPGGTEAFF
TGTGCCAGTAGTAATCCGGGTGGAACTGAAGCTTTCTTT
>TRBD2|once|TRBV5-1|TRBJ2-7
CASSSTGLAGIEQYF
TGCGCCAGCAGCTCAACCGGACTAGCGGGGATCGAGCAGTACTTC
>TRBD2|once|TRBV11-2|TRBJ2-7
CASRVAGKTYEQYF
TGTGCCAGCAGGGTAGCGGGGAAGACCTACGAGCAGTACTTC
>NA|NA|TRBV14|TRBJ2-5
CASSPRSKETQYF
TGTGCCAGCAGCCCCCGGTCAAAGGAGACCCAGTACTTC
>NA|once|TRBV29-1|TRBJ2-5
CSASGVFETQYF
TGCAGCGCCTCAGGGGTGTTTGAGACCCAGTACTTC
>TRBD1|NA|TRBV18|TRBJ1-4
CASSFDRAANEKLFF
TGTGCCAGCTCGTTCGACAGGGCGGCTAATGAAAAACTGTTTTTT
>NA|few|TRBV6-1|TRBJ1-2
CASILKPAHGYTF
TGTGCCAGCATCTTGAAGCCCGCCCATGGCTACACCTTC
>NA|NA|TRBV19|TRBJ2-7
CASSQTGSSYEQYF
TGTGCCAGTAGCCAAACGGGTAGCTCCTACGAGCAGTACTTC
>NA|once|TRBV5-5|TRBJ1-2
CASSLEANLYGYTF
TGTGCCAGCAGCTTGGAAGCTAACCTCTATGGCTACACCTTC
>TRBD1|NA|TRBV4-1|TRBJ1-1
CASKTGGRGGNTEAFF
TGCGCCAGCAAGACAGGGGGCAGGGGCGGGAACACTGAAGCTTTCTTT
>NA|NA|TRBV5-6|TRBJ1-2
CASSRDRGAGYGYTF
TGTGCCAGCAGCAGAGATCGGGGGGCGGGCTATGGCTACACCTTC
>NA|NA|TRBV5-1|TRBJ2-5
CASSLAMRDQETQYF
TGCGCCAGCAGCTTGGCCATGCGGGACCAAGAGACCCAGTACTTC
>TRBD1|NA|TRBV7-9|TRBJ1-1
CASRPDRGYTEAFF
TGTGCCAGCAGGCCAGACAGGGGCTACACTGAAGCTTTCTTT
>NA|NA|TRBV19|TRBJ1-5
CASSIDSHPGPQHF
TGTGCCAGTAGTATAGATTCACATCCAGGGCCCCAGCATTTT
>TRBD1|NA|TRBV19|TRBJ2-5
CASSISPTGVETQYF
TGTGCCAGTAGTATATCCCCTACAGGGGTGGAGACCCAGTACTTC
>NA|NA|TRBV5-1|TRBJ1-5
CASSLTGINSNQPQHF
TGCGCCAGCAGCTTGACGGGGATAAATAGCAATCAGCCCCAGCATTTT
>TRBD1|few|TRBV9|TRBJ1-2
CASSEIDRDGYTF
TGTGCCAGCAGCGAAATAGACAGGGATGGCTACACCTTC
>TRBD1|once|TRBV5-1|TRBJ1-2
CASSTHRDRDNYGYTF
TGCGCCAGCAGCACCCACCGGGACAGAGATAACTATGGCTACACCTTC
>NA|NA|TRBV18|TRBJ2-2
CASSPGSSSGELFF
TGTGCCAGCTCACCCGGGAGCTCCTCCGGGGAGCTGTTTTTT
>NA|few|TRBV14|TRBJ1-2
CASSEQPNYGYTF
TGTGCCAGCAGCGAACAGCCTAACTATGGCTACACCTTC
>TRBD1|NA|TRBV5-1|TRBJ1-3
CASSSGTDGNTIYF
TGCGCCAGCAGCTCCGGGACAGATGGAAACACCATATATTTT
>TRBD1|NA|TRBV6-5|TRBJ2-5
CASSYPGQGQETQYF
TGTGCCAGCAGTTACCCGGGACAGGGCCAAGAGACCCAGTACTTC
>TRBD1|NA|TRBV28|TRBJ1-4
CASIRGRRGTNEKLFF
TGTGCCAGCATCAGGGGGCGGAGGGGGACTAATGAAAAACTGTTTTTT
>TRBD2|NA|TRBV2|TRBJ2-5
CARRLAGIQETQYF
TGTGCCAGAAGACTAGCGGGGATCCAAGAGACCCAGTACTTC
>NA|NA|TRBV5-4|TRBJ2-7
CASSTGMGGEQYF
TGTGCCAGCAGCACCGGGATGGGAGGCGAGCAGTACTTC
>NA|NA|TRBV19|TRBJ1-2
CASSRTGRVVYTF
TGTGCCAGTAGTAGAACAGGGCGGGTCGTCTACACCTTC